The entry below describes one T cell receptor (beta chain). Antigen unknown. Looked up from germline, CDR1 is MNHEY and CDR2 is SVGAGI. V was clipped by 6 bases and J by 8 bases; unmatched bases: 9. The CDR3 extends over 13 amino acids. The data belong to a study of post-analysis software for immune sequencing data. In the study overall: The patients showed relapsing-remitting, secondary progressive and progressive-relapsing multiple sclerosis courses.

Study-wide results and limits: Relative to controls, patients had about 5 TRBV segments at higher frequency, with TRBV5-6, TRBV5-1 and TRBV20-1 among these.

Sequencing libraries made from TCR beta cDNA carried unique molecular identifiers. TCRdb redid the calling of the PCR reads with MiXCR, one entry per CDR3 protein. The profile shows some 700,000 distinct CDR3 sequences, around 60% of them singletons. The sequenced material came from blood. The V and J genes are TRBV6-5 and TRBJ1-2; the match to TRBD1 covers 7 bases. The origin of this receptor is a girl between 2 and 10 years old with multiple sclerosis. For the CDR3, the DNA is TGTGCCAGCAGCCCCCAGGGGGGTCTCGGCTACACCTTC. Protein: CASSPQGGLGYTF.